These T cell receptor beta chains were read from a single sample in a study of cytomegalovirus exposure and HLA in healthy donors. The table came from immunoSEQ multiplex PCR; TCRdb's copy has only in-frame clones and leaves some out. Seen here are about 130,000 clones, roughly 82% observed once, and the top ten hold 1.2%. The sequenced sample consisted of PBMCs. The receptors were gathered from a boy aged 5 to 17 in good health and CMV-seronegative. The CDR3 runs from the conserved cysteine through the conserved F or W. A D gene is named only where the DNA matches it firmly. Only some rows state a clone size, as once, few, many or a class for expanded clones.

NA	TRBV30	TRBJ2-5	TRBD1	TGTGCCTGGAGTGCCGGGACAGCCCAGGGGACCCAGTACTTC	CAWSAGTAQGTQYF
NA	TRBV7-2	TRBJ1-4	TRBD1	TGTGCCAGCAGCCCCTCAGGGGGGAGTGAAAAACTGTTTTTT	CASSPSGGSEKLFF
NA	TRBV29-1	TRBJ2-7	TRBD2	TGCAGCGTTGAAGTCCTACTATTTAGCGGGAGCTCCTACGAGCAGTACTTC	CSVEVLLFSGSSYEQYF
NA	TRBV10-3	TRBJ1-1	TRBD1	TGTGCCATCAGGCCGACAGGGGGATTGAACACTGAAGCTTTCTTT	CAIRPTGGLNTEAFF
NA	TRBV5-1	TRBJ2-7	TRBD1	TGCGCCAGCAGGAGGGACAGGGTGTACGAGCAGTACTTC	CASRRDRVYEQYF
NA	TRBV15	TRBJ1-5	NA	TGTGCCACCAGCCAGGGCTCAAATCAGCCCCAGCATTTT	CATSQGSNQPQHF
NA	TRBV10-3	TRBJ1-2	NA	TGTGCCATCAGTGAGGGGGCCTATGGCTACACCTTC	CAISEGAYGYTF
NA	TRBV19	TRBJ2-6	NA	TGTGCCAGTAGTAATGGGTATTCAGGGTCTGGGGCCAACGTCCTGACTTTC	CASSNGYSGSGANVLTF
few	TRBV7-3	TRBJ2-1	TRBD2	TGTGCCAGCAGCTCGGGGACTAGCGGGAATGAGCAGTTCTTC	CASSSGTSGNEQFF
NA	TRBV7-2	TRBJ2-5	TRBD2	TGTGCCAGCAGCTTGACTAGCGGATGGGAGGAGACCCAGTACTTC	CASSLTSGWEETQYF
NA	TRBV12-5	TRBJ2-1	TRBD1	TGTGCTAGTGGCCGCCCCAAAGAGAGGACCGGGACAGGGGACAATGAGCAGTTCTTC	CASGRPKERTGTGDNEQFF
NA	TRBV27	TRBJ2-7	TRBD2	TGTGCCAGCAGTTCCCCCCTGAGGAGCGGGAGGGCCCTGTACGAGCAGTACTTC	CASSSPLRSGRALYEQYF
NA	TRBV30	TRBJ2-7	TRBD1	TGTGCCTGGAGTCGAGGGACAGTCTACGAGCAGTACTTC	CAWSRGTVYEQYF
NA	TRBV6-5	TRBJ2-1	NA	TGTGCCAGCAGTTACTCGATCGCGCGCTCCTACAATGAGCAGTTCTTC	CASSYSIARSYNEQFF
NA	TRBV4-2	TRBJ2-5	NA	TGTGCCAGCAGCCAAGGAAGTTGGCAGGGAAAAGGAGAGACCCAGTACTTC	CASSQGSWQGKGETQYF
once	TRBV7-9	TRBJ2-3	NA	TGTGCCAGCAGCCCCCAGACAGGTTTAATGACAGATACGCAGTATTTT	CASSPQTGLMTDTQYF
NA	TRBV5-1	TRBJ2-3	TRBD1	TGCGCCAGCAGCTTGACAGGGGATAGCGCAGATACGCAGTATTTT	CASSLTGDSADTQYF